The 21 T cell receptor beta chains in this list originate from one sample, sequenced in a study of cytotoxic CD8 clonotypes in ibrutinib-treated CLL. Sequenced by immunoSEQ multiplex PCR; TCRdb stores in-frame clones only, minus some. Of just over 200,000 clones detected, roughly 73% appear once; the ten largest clones hold over 10%. The sample was PBMCs, taken after 12 months of ibrutinib treatment. The receptors here all came from a human donor with chronic lymphocytic leukemia.

This clone came up a few times. This chain uses TRBV6-6 with TRBJ2-7; D might be TRBD2 (5 bases). V dropped 4 bases and J dropped 1 base, with 17 bases sitting between them. Germline lookup yields CDR1 MNHNY and CDR2 SVGAGI (reference sequence). The CDR3 extends over 16 amino acids. The CDR3 loop reads CASSSFGERASYEQYF. The CDR3 bases are TGTGCCAGCAGTTCCTTCGGGGAACGGGCTTCCTACGAGCAGTACTTC.

The chain joins TRBV6-5 to TRBJ2-7, with 7 positions matching TRBD2. CDR3 length: 14 residues. Germline V gives CDR1 MNHEY, CDR2 SVGAGI. Germline trimming cut 2 bases from V and 3 bases from J; bases unmatched to any gene: 4. For the CDR3, the DNA is TGTGCCAGCAGTTACGGCGGGAGCGGCTACGAGCAGTACTTC. It encodes CASSYGGSGYEQYF.

The chain carries TRBV9 and TRBJ1-2; D not certain. The germline CDR1 and CDR2 sequences are SGDLS and YYNGEE. Between the trimmed V and J ends, which lost 0 bases and 4 bases, there was a span of 13 bases. CDR3 size: 15 residues. CDR3 sequence (DNA): TGTGCCAGCAGCGTAGAAAGGGATTTCCCCTATGGCTACACCTTC. Translating gives CASSVERDFPYGYTF.

CDR3 in DNA: TGTGCCGCCGGGGAATACGAGCAGTACTTC. As protein: CAAGEYEQYF. V and J are TRBV30 and TRBJ2-7, with D perhaps matching TRBD2 (5 bases). Trimming stripped 8 bases from V and 4 bases from J, with 9 bases between. The CDR3 is 10 amino acids. Germline V gene sequence: CDR1 GTSNPN, CDR2 SVGIG (reference sequence). Drawing the rest from reference TRBV30 and TRBJ2-7, the complete variable domain is SQTIHQWPATLVQPVGSPLSLECTVEGTSNPNLYWYRQAAGRGLQLLFYSVGIGQISSEVPQNLSASRPQDRQFILSSKKLLLSDSGFYLCAAGEYEQYFGPGTRLTVT.

The rearrangement joins TRBV18 to TRBJ2-7, with 9 bases fitting TRBD1. The CDR3 has 14 residues. V shed 3 bases, J shed 6 bases, and the junction held 6 bases outside the gene matches. The V gene's germline CDR1 is KGHSH and CDR2 LQKENI. CDR3 residues: CASSPGQGHLEQYF. CDR3 in DNA: TGTGCCAGCTCACCGGGACAGGGCCACCTCGAGCAGTACTTC.

The V call is TRBV9, the J call TRBJ2-3, with D possibly matching TRBD2 (6 bases). Trimming removed 3 bases at V and 4 bases at J, with 15 bases between. The CDR3 covers 15 residues. Germline V gene lookup returns CDR1 SGDLS and CDR2 YYNGEE. CDR3: CASSAERAWADTQYF. DNA of the CDR3: TGTGCCAGCAGCGCAGAGCGGGCGTGGGCAGATACGCAGTATTTT. The variable domain in full, completed from reference TRBV9 and TRBJ2-3, reads DSGVTQTPKHLITATGQRVTLRCSPRSGDLSVYWYQQSLDQGLQFLIQYYNGEERAKGNILERFSAQQFPDLHSELNLSSLELGDSALYFCASSAERAWADTQYFGPGTRLTVL.

This rearrangement joins TRBV4-1 to TRBJ2-7; D unclear. V was cut by 2 bases and J by 5 bases, with 4 bases left in between. The CDR3 covers 11 residues. Germline V gene sequence: CDR1 MGHRA, CDR2 YSYEKL. The CDR3 DNA reads as TGCGCCAGCAGCCAAAGGGACGAGCAGTACTTC. Encoded protein: CASSQRDEQYF.

The chain uses TRBV7-8 and TRBJ2-7; D gene unclear. The CDR3 length is 13 residues. Trimming took off 2 bases at V and 6 bases at J, with 11 bases between the two ends. From germline, CDR1 is SGHVS and CDR2 FQNEAQ. CDR3 DNA: TGTGCCAGCAGCTTATTCTCCCTAACCGAGCAGTACTTC. Translation gives CASSLFSLTEQYF.

Only one count was recorded for this clone. The V and J genes are TRBV27 and TRBJ2-7; 8 bases are shared with TRBD1. V lost 8 bases to trimming and J lost 2 bases; unmatched junction nucleotides: 11. The CDR3 consists of 15 residues. Germline CDR1 reads MNHEY; CDR2 reads SMNVEV (reference sequence). CDR3 amino acids: CASSLTGGYPYEQYF. As DNA, the CDR3 is TGTGCCAGCTCCCTAACAGGGGGTTACCCCTACGAGCAGTACTTC.

The gene calls are TRBV11-2 and TRBJ2-7; D unresolved. CDR1 is SGHAT, CDR2 FQNNGV, per germline. V lost 5 bases and J 10 bases, leaving 15 bases between the germline ends. The CDR3 totals 12 residues. In DNA, the CDR3 is TGTGCCAGCAGCCCCCTACCCTGGGTCCAGTACTTC. Translating gives CASSPLPWVQYF.

The J gene is TRBJ2-7, the V gene TRBV2; 7 bases are shared with TRBD2. Germline trimming cut 3 bases from V and 2 bases from J; bases unmatched to any gene: 4. This CDR3 is built from 14 residues. Germline-derived CDR1 and CDR2 are SNHLY and FYNNEI. The CDR3 DNA follows: TGTGCCAGCAGTGAGCGTGGGAGGGCCTACGAGCAGTACTTC. Amino acid sequence: CASSERGRAYEQYF.

The rearrangement uses TRBV27 and TRBJ2-7; D ambiguous. Germline V gene sequence: CDR1 MNHEY, CDR2 SMNVEV (reference sequence). V lost 4 bases to trimming and J lost 3 bases, with 19 bases between them. CDR3 length equals 16 residues. Here the CDR3 DNA reads TGTGCCAGCAGTTCGGAGCCCCCGCGCTCTCTCTACGAGCAGTACTTC. Its protein product is CASSSEPPRSLYEQYF.

This clone was seen only a few times. The chain links TRBV4-1 to TRBJ2-7; D is undetermined. The CDR3 consists of 16 residues. The V end lost 1 base, the J end lost 6 bases, and 19 bases lay between the germline ends. The V gene's germline CDR1 is MGHRA and CDR2 YSYEKL. CDR3 coding DNA: TGCGCCAGCAGCCAAGTTGGAGACTGGGTAACGGGCGAGCAGTACTTC. Translating it yields CASSQVGDWVTGEQYF.

The chain uses TRBV7-8 and TRBJ2-3; TRBD1 matches at 7 bases. The CDR3 has 15 amino acids. The ends lost 4 bases at V and 2 bases at J; junction bases unmatched: 6. CDR1 is SGHVS and CDR2 is FQNEAQ in the germline V gene. CDR3 in amino acids: CASSWSTGFTDTQYF. CDR3 DNA sequence: TGTGCCAGCAGCTGGTCGACAGGGTTCACAGATACGCAGTATTTT.

V and J are TRBV6-5 and TRBJ1-5; D is ambiguous. The V gene lost 0 bases and the J gene lost 0 bases, with 9 bases spanning the gap. CDR1 is MNHEY and CDR2 is SVGAGI in the germline V gene. The CDR3 loop spans 16 amino acids. CDR3 bases: TGTGCCAGCAGTTACTCGGCCCCATATAGCAATCAGCCCCAGCATTTT. Its protein product is CASSYSAPYSNQPQHF.

The chain combines TRBV21-1 with TRBJ2-3; TRBD2 was called by the table and not checked on the DNA. TRBV21-1 is classified as a pseudogene. This CDR3 region has 18 residues. The CDR3: CASSTGGIKEVGTDTQYF. Written as DNA, the CDR3 is TGTGCCAGCAGCACCGGCGGGATAAAAGAAGTAGGGACAGATACGCAGTATTTT.

This clone has just one count. J is TRBJ1-5 and V is TRBV19; D perhaps matches TRBD1 (6 bases). CDR1 and CDR2 (germline): LNHDA, SQIVND (reference sequence). V was trimmed by 7 bases and J by 7 bases, leaving 14 bases between them. This CDR3 has 13 residues. This chain's CDR3 is CASIPRGGQPQHF. In DNA form, the CDR3 reads TGTGCCAGTATTCCCAGGGGAGGACAGCCCCAGCATTTT.

In DNA, the CDR3 is TGTGCCAGTAGACGGGACAGGGATGCCGGGGAGCTGTTTTTT. Protein product: CASRRDRDAGELFF. The V and J genes are TRBV19 and TRBJ2-2; 9 bases align to TRBD1. In germline, CDR1 is LNHDA, CDR2 SQIVND (reference sequence). The CDR3 has 14 residues. J was trimmed by 6 bases and V by 6 bases; bases with no gene match: 5.

The chain links TRBV7-6 to TRBJ1-2; 10 positions agree with TRBD1. Germline CDR1 reads SGHVS; CDR2 reads FNYEAQ. Germline trimming cut 0 bases from V and 5 bases from J; bases unmatched to any gene: 0. There are 14 residues in the CDR3. The CDR3 bases are TGTGCCAGCAGCTTAGCGGGACAGGGGTATGGCTACACCTTC. Translating gives CASSLAGQGYGYTF.

This chain's CDR3 is CASSSLPGLAGRAGEQYF. CDR3 sequence (DNA): TGTGCCAGCAGCTCCCTCCCGGGACTAGCGGGGCGGGCGGGGGAGCAGTACTTC. The chain couples TRBV5-6 to TRBJ2-7, with TRBD2 identical over 13 bases. Germline V gene data show CDR1 as SGHDT and CDR2 as YYEEEE. V shed 3 bases, J shed 7 bases, and the junction held 16 bases outside the gene matches. The CDR3 has 18 amino acids.

This rearrangement joins TRBV5-6 to TRBJ1-1; 9 bases map to TRBD1. This CDR3 has 14 amino acids. In germline, CDR1 is SGHDT, CDR2 YYEEEE. The ends lost 3 bases at V and 5 bases at J; junction bases unmatched: 5. CDR3 amino acids: CASSSGQGGTEAFF. CDR3 nucleotides: TGTGCCAGCAGCTCGGGACAGGGCGGTACTGAAGCTTTCTTT.